The 29 T cell receptor beta chains given below trace back to one sample, sequenced in a study of Tregs in tolerant kidney transplant recipients. Method: immunoSEQ multiplex PCR; TCRdb's copy keeps in-frame clones and lacks some. The data contain 69,000 or so clones, 85% to 90% of them seen just once; the ten biggest clones take up around 0.4%. The sample was CD4+ T cells from blood, taken before the transplant. The receptors stem from a human donor who received a combined kidney and bone marrow transplant.

The genes are TRBV27 and TRBJ2-1; D is undetermined. The V gene lost 6 bases and the J gene lost 8 bases, with 17 bases spanning the gap. The CDR3 has 14 amino acids. Per the germline V gene, CDR1 is MNHEY and CDR2 is SMNVEV (reference sequence). CDR3: CASRRSLGNHEQFF. CDR3 DNA sequence: TGTGCCAGCAGAAGATCACTCGGTAACCATGAGCAGTTCTTC.

The rearrangement links TRBV7-2 to TRBJ1-5; 7 positions match TRBD1. Germline-derived CDR1 and CDR2 are SGHTA and FQGNSA. Unmatched junction bases numbered 7, after V lost 5 bases and J lost 6 bases. The CDR3 covers 14 residues. CDR3 in DNA: TGTGCCAGCAGCCCCCGACAGGGCGGTCAGCCCCAGCATTTT. Protein: CASSPRQGGQPQHF.

V usage is TRBV5-1 and J usage is TRBJ2-5, with 12 bases lining up with TRBD2. The V segment lost 3 bases and the J segment 4 bases; nucleotides outside the gene matches: 7. CDR3 length: 16 residues. Germline-derived CDR1 and CDR2 are SGHRS and YFSETQ. The CDR3 is CASSYPLAGGGETQYF. In nucleotides, the CDR3 is TGCGCCAGCAGCTACCCACTAGCGGGAGGAGGAGAGACCCAGTACTTC.

The chain is built from TRBV7-2 and TRBJ2-7, with a possible D match to TRBD2 (6 bases). Per the germline V gene, CDR1 is SGHTA and CDR2 is FQGNSA. The CDR3 consists of 15 residues. V was pared by 1 base and J by 0 bases, with 10 bases between. This CDR3 reads CASSLGSGSSYEQYF. Here the CDR3 DNA reads TGTGCCAGCAGCTTAGGTAGCGGTAGCTCCTACGAGCAGTACTTC.

This clone was detected once. The gene calls are TRBV6-5 and TRBJ1-2; the match to TRBD1 covers 10 bases. The germline gives CDR1 MNHEY, CDR2 SVGAGI. Trimming at V came to 7 bases and at J to 4 bases, leaving 3 bases not matched to a gene. The CDR3 totals 13 residues. In DNA form, the CDR3 reads TGTGCCAGCAAAAGGACAGGGGGCTATGGCTACACCTTC. Translated, it gives CASKRTGGYGYTF.

V usage is TRBV7-2 and J usage is TRBJ2-7, with D perhaps TRBD1 (6 bases). Germline V gene lookup returns CDR1 SGHTA and CDR2 FQGNSA. The CDR3 spans 15 residues. V was shortened by 1 base and J by 3 bases, with 13 bases between the two germline ends. CDR3 DNA sequence: TGTGCCAGCAGCTTAGAGGGGACACTAAGCTACGAGCAGTACTTC. This codes for CASSLEGTLSYEQYF.

The V gene is TRBV4-3, the J gene TRBJ2-3; 7 positions agree with TRBD1. The germline CDR1 and CDR2 sequences are LGHNA and YSLEER. V dropped 2 bases and J dropped 1; count of bases not matched to a gene: 9. CDR3 length: 17 residues. The CDR3 spells CASSQTQGVYGTDTQYF. The DNA for the CDR3 is TGCGCCAGCAGCCAAACCCAGGGGGTCTATGGCACAGATACGCAGTATTTT.

This CDR3 is CASSLGTSNPLYEQYF. In nucleotides, the CDR3 is TGCGCCAGCAGCTTGGGAACTAGCAACCCCCTCTACGAGCAGTACTTC. The V call is TRBV5-1, the J call TRBJ2-7; D possibly corresponds to TRBD2 (6 bases). V lost 0 bases to trimming and J lost 3 bases, with 16 bases between them. This CDR3 is 16 amino acids long. Looked up from germline, CDR1 is SGHRS and CDR2 is YFSETQ. The full variable domain, its missing parts supplied by reference TRBV5-1 and TRBJ2-7, is KAGVTQTPRYLIKTRGQQVTLSCSPISGHRSVSWYQQTPGQGLQFLFEYFSETQRNKGNFPGRFSGRQFSNSRSEMNVSTLELGDSALYLCASSLGTSNPLYEQYFGPGTRLTVT.

The chain combines TRBV19 with TRBJ2-3; 8 bases align to TRBD2. Losses at the gene ends were 5 bases for V and 3 bases for J; bases not matched to a gene: 4. CDR3 size: 14 residues. Looked up from germline, CDR1 is LNHDA and CDR2 is SQIVND (reference sequence). CDR3 protein: CASSSTSVTDTQYF. The CDR3, as DNA: TGTGCCAGTAGTTCGACTAGCGTAACAGATACGCAGTATTTT.

V is TRBV10-2 and J is TRBJ2-2; 9 positions match TRBD2. The CDR3 has 14 amino acids. J gave up 5 bases and V 6 bases, and 4 bases lay outside the gene matches. The germline gives CDR1 WSHSY, CDR2 SAAADI. CDR3 protein: CASSTSGRTGELFF. The CDR3 nucleotides read TGCGCCAGCAGCACTAGCGGGCGGACCGGGGAGCTGTTTTTT.

This chain uses TRBV12-2 with TRBJ2-5; the DNA was not compared with TRBD2, the D call given in the table. TRBV12-2 is a pseudogene. CDR3 length: 15 amino acids. The CDR3 DNA sequence: TGTGCAAGTCGCCTCCGACTAGCGCGTCAAGAGACCCAGTACTTC. Its protein is CASRLRLARQETQYF.

The rearrangement links TRBV7-9 to TRBJ2-7; 7 nucleotides line up with TRBD1. Germline V CDR1 and CDR2: SEHNR, FQNEAQ (reference sequence). Trimming cost V 4 bases and J 0 bases; bases outside gene matches: 9. This CDR3 is 16 amino acids long. The chain's CDR3 is CASSSIQGRDSYEQYF. CDR3 nucleotide sequence: TGTGCCAGCAGCTCAATACAGGGGAGAGACTCCTACGAGCAGTACTTC. Variable domain in full (rest from reference TRBV7-9 and TRBJ2-7): DTGVSQNPRHKITKRGQNVTFRCDPISEHNRLYWYRQTLGQGPEFLTYFQNEAQLEKSRLLSDRFSAERPKGSFSTLEIQRTEQGDSAMYLCASSSIQGRDSYEQYFGPGTRLTVT.

The chain combines TRBV6-4 with TRBJ2-7; 11 nucleotides match TRBD2. The ends lost 6 bases at V and 6 bases at J; junction bases unmatched: 13. Per the germline V gene, CDR1 is MRHNA and CDR2 is SNTAGT. The CDR3 length is 16 residues. In DNA form, the CDR3 reads TGTGCCAGCAGGGGGCTAGCGGGAGGTGGGTCGGTCGAGCAGTACTTC. This sequence encodes CASRGLAGGGSVEQYF.

This chain connects TRBV10-3 to TRBJ2-5; 8 bases fit TRBD1. The CDR3 is made up of 16 amino acids. The ends lost 0 bases at V and 0 bases at J; junction bases unmatched: 3. The germline V gene encodes CDR1 ENHRY and CDR2 SYGVKD. The CDR3 reads CAISESGGQDQETQYF. The DNA for the CDR3 is TGTGCCATCAGTGAGTCGGGGGGACAGGACCAAGAGACCCAGTACTTC.

This chain links TRBV7-2 with TRBJ1-5; possibly TRBD1 for D (6 bases). CDR3 size: 14 residues. Germline assignment: CDR1 SGHTA and CDR2 FQGNSA. The V end was cut by 6 bases, the J end by 7 bases, with 16 bases between. CDR3 coding DNA: TGTGCCAGCAGGGATACAGGGCCGGGGCAGCCCCAGCATTTT. It specifies CASRDTGPGQPQHF.

V usage is TRBV6-5 and J usage is TRBJ1-5; D is undetermined. Germline values: CDR1 MNHEY, CDR2 SVGAGI. V was pared by 7 bases and J by 0 bases, with 13 bases between. CDR3 length: 15 amino acids. This chain's CDR3 is CASTPRSHSNQPQHF. In DNA, the CDR3 is TGTGCCAGCACCCCGAGGAGTCATAGCAATCAGCCCCAGCATTTT.

The chain carries TRBV5-1 and TRBJ1-1; no reliable D call. V lost 0 bases to trimming and J lost 5 bases, with 17 bases between them. This CDR3 has 16 residues. CDR1 is SGHRS, CDR2 YFSETQ, per germline. The CDR3 reads CASSLGAMALRTEAFF. For the CDR3, the DNA is TGCGCCAGCAGCTTGGGGGCCATGGCCTTAAGAACTGAAGCTTTCTTT.

V and J are TRBV29-1 and TRBJ2-7, with TRBD2 matching over 8 bases. This CDR3 region has 12 residues. The V segment lost 0 bases and the J segment 9 bases; nucleotides outside the gene matches: 4. Germline loops: CDR1 SQVTM, CDR2 ANQGSEA. The CDR3: CSVEEREGWQYF. The CDR3 nucleotides are TGCAGCGTTGAAGAACGGGAGGGTTGGCAGTACTTC.

V is TRBV7-6 and J is TRBJ2-1, with 7 bases aligning to TRBD2. This CDR3 spans 14 amino acids. The germline CDR1 and CDR2 sequences are SGHVS and FNYEAQ. Trimming cost V 3 bases and J 9 bases; bases outside gene matches: 8. The CDR3 region is CASSFSGGGGEQFF. The CDR3 DNA reads as TGTGCCAGCAGCTTTTCGGGAGGAGGAGGTGAGCAGTTCTTC.

V and J are TRBV18 and TRBJ2-7; D may be TRBD1 (5 bases). The germline CDR1 and CDR2 sequences are KGHSH and LQKENI. V lost 4 bases to trimming and J lost 0 bases, with 16 bases between them. This CDR3 has 16 residues. CDR3 region: CASSRLRQFNSYEQYF. DNA of the CDR3: TGTGCCAGCTCACGACTCCGACAGTTCAACTCCTACGAGCAGTACTTC. Full variable domain (missing parts from reference TRBV18 and TRBJ2-7): NAGVMQNPRHLVRRRGQEARLRCSPMKGHSHVYWYRQLPEEGLKFMVYLQKENIIDESGMPKERFSAEFPKEGPSILRIQQVVRGDSAAYFCASSRLRQFNSYEQYFGPGTRLTVT.

The J gene is TRBJ2-3, the V gene TRBV9; 7 nucleotides line up with TRBD2. CDR1 SGDLS and CDR2 YYNGEE come from the germline V gene. V dropped 0 bases and J dropped 1; count of bases not matched to a gene: 5. CDR3 length: 16 amino acids. CDR3 DNA sequence: TGTGCCAGCAGCGTAGCTCCCCTAGCGGGCACAGATACGCAGTATTTT. Encoded protein: CASSVAPLAGTDTQYF.

The chain couples TRBV2 to TRBJ2-1; 9 bases are shared with TRBD1. J gave up 7 bases and V 7 bases, and 11 bases lay outside the gene matches. This CDR3 contains 15 residues. The germline gives CDR1 SNHLY, CDR2 FYNNEI. The CDR3 spells CASNKRTGDGNEQFF. CDR3 nucleotides: TGTGCCAGCAACAAACGGACAGGGGATGGGAATGAGCAGTTCTTC.

The genes are TRBV28 and TRBJ2-3; 10 bases map to TRBD1. This CDR3 has 12 amino acids. Trimming at V came to 6 bases and at J to 11 bases, leaving 5 bases not matched to a gene. Germline V CDR1 and CDR2: MDHEN, SYDVKM. In nucleotides, the CDR3 is TGTGCCAGCAGCCCGGGACAGGGGATGCAGTATTTT. This sequence encodes CASSPGQGMQYF.

J is TRBJ2-4 and V is TRBV28; a possible D gene is TRBD2 (6 bases). Trimming took off 5 bases at V and 8 bases at J, with 16 bases between the two ends. The CDR3 loop spans 14 amino acids. Germline CDR1 and CDR2: MDHEN and SYDVKM. CDR3 residues: CASSRGDSGDIQYF. CDR3 sequence (DNA): TGTGCCAGCAGTCGGGGTGATTCGGGGGACATTCAGTACTTC.

The chain is built from TRBV6-1 and TRBJ1-4; D is possibly TRBD1 (6 bases). CDR1 is MNHNS and CDR2 is SASEGT in the germline V gene. CDR3 size: 14 residues. V shed 5 bases and J shed 3 bases, with 10 bases lying between them. The CDR3 here is CASSRGGSNEKLFF. The CDR3 bases are TGTGCCAGCAGTAGAGGGGGTTCTAATGAAAAACTGTTTTTT.

About this clone itself: This sample also contains other DNA sequences that code for the same CDR3. The gene calls are TRBV11-3 and TRBJ2-5; 7 nucleotides line up with TRBD2. The V gene end was trimmed by 3 bases and the J gene end by 2 bases; junction bases not matched to a gene: 3. In germline, CDR1 is SGHNT, CDR2 YENEEA. The CDR3 runs to 14 residues. The CDR3 loop is CASSLGGSQETQYF. Here the CDR3 DNA reads TGTGCCAGCAGCTTGGGCGGGAGTCAAGAGACCCAGTACTTC.

This chain links TRBV18 with TRBJ2-3, with unresolved D. Germline lookup yields CDR1 KGHSH and CDR2 LQKENI. CDR3 length: 14 residues. V gave up 3 bases and J gave up 2 bases, with 9 bases separating them. CDR3 bases: TGTGCCAGCTCACCGAACAGTCTCACAGATACGCAGTATTTT. It is translated as CASSPNSLTDTQYF.

This chain connects TRBV30 to TRBJ2-3; TRBD2 is a possible D gene (7 bases). The CDR3 is 13 amino acids. Per germline, CDR1 GTSNPN and CDR2 SVGIG (reference sequence). V shed 6 bases and J shed 2 bases, with 12 bases lying between them. The CDR3 reads CACEAGHTDTQYF. CDR3 DNA sequence: TGTGCCTGCGAAGCGGGACACACAGATACGCAGTATTTT.

The V and J genes are TRBV5-4 and TRBJ1-1, with 8 nucleotides matching TRBD1. The J segment lost 0 bases and the V segment lost 5 bases, leaving 3 bases of the junction unmatched. Germline V gene lookup returns CDR1 SGHNT and CDR2 YYREEE (reference sequence). The CDR3 is 14 amino acids. CDR3 sequence: CASRLQGVNTEAFF. The DNA of the CDR3 is TGTGCCAGCAGGCTACAGGGGGTGAACACTGAAGCTTTCTTT.